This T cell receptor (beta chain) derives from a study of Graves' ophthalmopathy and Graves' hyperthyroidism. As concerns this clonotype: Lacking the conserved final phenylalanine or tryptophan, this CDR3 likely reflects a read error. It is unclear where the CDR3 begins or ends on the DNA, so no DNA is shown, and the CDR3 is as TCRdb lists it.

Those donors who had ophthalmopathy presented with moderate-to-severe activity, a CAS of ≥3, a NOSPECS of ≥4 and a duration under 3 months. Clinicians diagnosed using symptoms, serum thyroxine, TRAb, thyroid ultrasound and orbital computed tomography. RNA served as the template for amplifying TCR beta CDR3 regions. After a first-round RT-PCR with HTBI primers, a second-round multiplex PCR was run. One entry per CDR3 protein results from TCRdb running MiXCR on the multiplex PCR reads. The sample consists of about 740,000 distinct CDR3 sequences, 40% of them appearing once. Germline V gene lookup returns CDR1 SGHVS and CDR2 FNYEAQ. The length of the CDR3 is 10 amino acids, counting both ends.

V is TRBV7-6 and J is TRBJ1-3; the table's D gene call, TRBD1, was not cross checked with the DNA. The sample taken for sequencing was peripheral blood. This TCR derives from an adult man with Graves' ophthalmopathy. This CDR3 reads CASSLVGDRG.